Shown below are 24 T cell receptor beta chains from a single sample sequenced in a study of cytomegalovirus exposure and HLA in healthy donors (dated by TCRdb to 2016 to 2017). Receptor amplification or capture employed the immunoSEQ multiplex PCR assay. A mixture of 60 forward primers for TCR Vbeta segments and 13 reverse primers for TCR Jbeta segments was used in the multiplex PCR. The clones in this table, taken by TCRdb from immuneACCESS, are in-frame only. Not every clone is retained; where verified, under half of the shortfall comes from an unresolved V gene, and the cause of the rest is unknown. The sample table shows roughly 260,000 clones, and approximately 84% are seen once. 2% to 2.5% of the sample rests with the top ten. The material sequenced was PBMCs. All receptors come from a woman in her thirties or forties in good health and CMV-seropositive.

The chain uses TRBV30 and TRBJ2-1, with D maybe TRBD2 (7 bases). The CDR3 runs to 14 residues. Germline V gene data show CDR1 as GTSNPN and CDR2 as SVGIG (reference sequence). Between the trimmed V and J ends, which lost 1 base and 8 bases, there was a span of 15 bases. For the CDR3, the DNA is TGTGCCTGGAGTGGTGGCGGGGGCTTGTATGAGCAGTTCTTC. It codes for CAWSGGGGLYEQFF.

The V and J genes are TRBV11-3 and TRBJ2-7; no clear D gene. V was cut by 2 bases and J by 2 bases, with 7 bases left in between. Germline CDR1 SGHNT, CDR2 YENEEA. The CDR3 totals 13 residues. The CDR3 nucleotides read TGTGCCAGCAGCTTACAAGAGGCCTACGAGCAGTACTTC. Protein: CASSLQEAYEQYF.

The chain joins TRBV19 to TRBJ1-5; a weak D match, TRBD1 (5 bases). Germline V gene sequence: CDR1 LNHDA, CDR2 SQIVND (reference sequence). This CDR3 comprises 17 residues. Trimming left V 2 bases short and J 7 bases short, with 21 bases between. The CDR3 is CASSIWRGGEGGQPQHF. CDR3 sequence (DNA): TGTGCCAGTAGTATATGGAGAGGAGGGGAGGGAGGACAGCCCCAGCATTTT.

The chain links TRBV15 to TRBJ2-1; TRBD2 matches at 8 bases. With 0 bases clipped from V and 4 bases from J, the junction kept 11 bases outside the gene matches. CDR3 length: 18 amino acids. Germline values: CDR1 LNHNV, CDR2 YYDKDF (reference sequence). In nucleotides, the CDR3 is TGTGCCACCAGCAGAGAGAGACCCGGGACTAGTCCTTACAATGAGCAGTTCTTC. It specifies CATSRERPGTSPYNEQFF.

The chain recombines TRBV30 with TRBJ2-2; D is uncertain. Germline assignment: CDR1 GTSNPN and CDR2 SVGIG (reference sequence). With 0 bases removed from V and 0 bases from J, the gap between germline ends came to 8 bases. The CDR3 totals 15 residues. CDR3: CAWSVVNTNTGELFF. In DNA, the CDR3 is TGTGCCTGGAGTGTAGTTAACACGAACACCGGGGAGCTGTTTTTT.

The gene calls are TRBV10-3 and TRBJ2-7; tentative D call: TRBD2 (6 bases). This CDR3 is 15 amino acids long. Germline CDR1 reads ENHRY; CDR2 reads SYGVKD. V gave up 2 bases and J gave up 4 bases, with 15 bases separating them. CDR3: CAISENIGGRYEQYF. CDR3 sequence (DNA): TGTGCCATCAGTGAGAACATCGGGGGACGGTACGAGCAGTACTTC.

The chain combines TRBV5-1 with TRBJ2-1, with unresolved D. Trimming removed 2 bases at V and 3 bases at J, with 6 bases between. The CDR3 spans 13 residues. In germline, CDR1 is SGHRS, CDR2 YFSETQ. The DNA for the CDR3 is TGCGCCAGCAGCTTTGCGCTCTACAATGAGCAGTTCTTC. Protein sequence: CASSFALYNEQFF.

In DNA, the CDR3 is TGTGCCAGCAGCCTGAGACTAGCGGGCAATGAGCAGTTCTTC. It is translated as CASSLRLAGNEQFF. The J gene is TRBJ2-1, the V gene TRBV7-9; 10 nucleotides line up with TRBD2. V was clipped by 5 bases and J by 6 bases; unmatched bases: 4. Germline CDR1 is SEHNR and CDR2 is FQNEAQ (reference sequence). The CDR3 covers 14 residues.

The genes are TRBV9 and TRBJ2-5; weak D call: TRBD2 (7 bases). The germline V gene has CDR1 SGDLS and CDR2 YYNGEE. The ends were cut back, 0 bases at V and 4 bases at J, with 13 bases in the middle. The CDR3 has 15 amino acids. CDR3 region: CASSVAGGLGETQYF. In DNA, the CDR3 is TGTGCCAGCAGCGTAGCCGGGGGGCTCGGAGAGACCCAGTACTTC.

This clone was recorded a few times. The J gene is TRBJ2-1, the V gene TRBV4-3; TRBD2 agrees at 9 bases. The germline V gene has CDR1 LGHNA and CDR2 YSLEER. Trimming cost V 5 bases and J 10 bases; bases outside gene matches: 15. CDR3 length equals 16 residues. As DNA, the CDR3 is TGCGCCAGCAGCTCTAGAGGCGGGAGGGCCTTAAGGGAGCAGTTCTTC. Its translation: CASSSRGGRALREQFF.

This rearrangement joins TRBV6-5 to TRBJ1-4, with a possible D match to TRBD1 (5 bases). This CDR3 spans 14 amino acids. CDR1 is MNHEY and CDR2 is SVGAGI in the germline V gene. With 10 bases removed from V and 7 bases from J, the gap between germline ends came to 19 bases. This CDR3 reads CATKHRRDLEKLFF. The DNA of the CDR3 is TGTGCCACCAAACACAGGAGGGACCTTGAAAAACTGTTTTTT.

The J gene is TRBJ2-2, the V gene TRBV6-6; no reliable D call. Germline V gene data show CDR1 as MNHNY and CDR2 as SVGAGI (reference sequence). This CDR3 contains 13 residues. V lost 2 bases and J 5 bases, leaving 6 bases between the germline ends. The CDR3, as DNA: TGTGCCAGCAGTTACCCTCAGACCGGGGAGCTGTTTTTT. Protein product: CASSYPQTGELFF.

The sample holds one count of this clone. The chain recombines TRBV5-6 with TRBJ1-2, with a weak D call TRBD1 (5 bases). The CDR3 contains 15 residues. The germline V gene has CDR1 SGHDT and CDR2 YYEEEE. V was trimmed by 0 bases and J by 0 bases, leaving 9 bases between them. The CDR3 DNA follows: TGTGCCAGCAGCTTGGCCAGGGTAACTAACTATGGCTACACCTTC. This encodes CASSLARVTNYGYTF.

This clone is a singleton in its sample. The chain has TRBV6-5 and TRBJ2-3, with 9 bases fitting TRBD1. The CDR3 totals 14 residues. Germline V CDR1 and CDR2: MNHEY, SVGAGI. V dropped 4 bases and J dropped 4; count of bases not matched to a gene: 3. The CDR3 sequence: CASSLQGASDTQYF. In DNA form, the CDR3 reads TGTGCCAGCAGTTTACAGGGGGCATCAGATACGCAGTATTTT.

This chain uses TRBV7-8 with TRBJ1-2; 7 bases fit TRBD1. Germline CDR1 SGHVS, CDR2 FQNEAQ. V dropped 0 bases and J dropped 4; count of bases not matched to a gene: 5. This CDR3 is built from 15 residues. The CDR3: CASSLAGQSGYGYTF. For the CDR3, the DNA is TGTGCCAGCAGCTTAGCGGGACAGTCAGGCTATGGCTACACCTTC.

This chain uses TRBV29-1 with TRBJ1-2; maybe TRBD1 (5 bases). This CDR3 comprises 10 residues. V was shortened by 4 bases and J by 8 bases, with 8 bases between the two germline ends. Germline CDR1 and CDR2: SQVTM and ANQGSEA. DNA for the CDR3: TGCAGCGTTGGGGAGGGGGGCTACACCTTC. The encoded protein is CSVGEGGYTF.

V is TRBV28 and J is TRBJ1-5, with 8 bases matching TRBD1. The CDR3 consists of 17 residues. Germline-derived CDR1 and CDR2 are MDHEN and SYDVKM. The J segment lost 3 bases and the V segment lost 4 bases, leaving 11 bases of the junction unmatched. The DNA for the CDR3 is TGTGCCAGCAGTTCTATCTCAAGGACAGGGTCCAATCAGCCCCAGCATTTT. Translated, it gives CASSSISRTGSNQPQHF.

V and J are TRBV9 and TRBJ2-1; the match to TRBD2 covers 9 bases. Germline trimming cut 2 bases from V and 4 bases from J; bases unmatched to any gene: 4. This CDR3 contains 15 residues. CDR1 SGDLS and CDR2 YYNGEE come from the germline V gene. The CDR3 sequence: CASSVGLALYNEQFF. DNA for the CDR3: TGTGCCAGCAGCGTCGGACTAGCGCTATACAATGAGCAGTTCTTC.

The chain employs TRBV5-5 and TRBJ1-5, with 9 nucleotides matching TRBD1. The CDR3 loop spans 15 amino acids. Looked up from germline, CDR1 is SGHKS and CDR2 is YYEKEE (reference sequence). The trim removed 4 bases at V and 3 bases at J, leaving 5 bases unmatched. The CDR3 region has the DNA TGTGCCAGCAGCGGACAGGGGCTCGACAATCAGCCCCAGCATTTT. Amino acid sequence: CASSGQGLDNQPQHF.

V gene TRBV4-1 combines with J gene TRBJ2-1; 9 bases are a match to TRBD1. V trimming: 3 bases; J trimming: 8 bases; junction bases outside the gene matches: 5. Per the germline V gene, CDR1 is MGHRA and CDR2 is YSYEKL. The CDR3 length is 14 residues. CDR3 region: CASSHGQGLYEQFF. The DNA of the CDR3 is TGCGCCAGCAGCCACGGACAGGGGCTATATGAGCAGTTCTTC.

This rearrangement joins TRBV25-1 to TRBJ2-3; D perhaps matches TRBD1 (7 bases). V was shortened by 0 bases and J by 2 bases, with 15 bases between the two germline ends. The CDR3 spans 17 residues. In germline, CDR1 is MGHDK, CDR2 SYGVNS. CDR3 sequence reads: CASSEYLTGRSTDTQYF. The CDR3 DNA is TGTGCCAGCAGTGAATATCTGACAGGGAGGTCCACAGATACGCAGTATTTT. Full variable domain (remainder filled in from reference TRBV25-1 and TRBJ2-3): EADIYQTPRYLVIGTGKKITLECSQTMGHDKMYWYQQDPGMELHLIHYSYGVNSTEKGDLSSESTVSRIRTEHFPLTLESARPSHTSQYLCASSEYLTGRSTDTQYFGPGTRLTVL.

For the CDR3, the DNA is TGTGCCAGCAGCACGTCCGGGACAGATGGCTACACCTTC. It translates to CASSTSGTDGYTF. J is TRBJ1-2 and V is TRBV7-9; 7 bases agree with TRBD1. Unmatched junction bases numbered 6, after V lost 5 bases and J lost 6 bases. The germline V gene encodes CDR1 SEHNR and CDR2 FQNEAQ (reference sequence). The CDR3 runs to 13 residues.

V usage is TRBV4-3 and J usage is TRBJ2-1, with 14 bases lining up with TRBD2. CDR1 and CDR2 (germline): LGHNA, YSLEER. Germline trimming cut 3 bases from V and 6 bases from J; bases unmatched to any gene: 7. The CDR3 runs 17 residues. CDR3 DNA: TGCGCCAGCAGCCAGGACGGGACTAGCGGGAGCTTCAATGAGCAGTTCTTC. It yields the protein CASSQDGTSGSFNEQFF.

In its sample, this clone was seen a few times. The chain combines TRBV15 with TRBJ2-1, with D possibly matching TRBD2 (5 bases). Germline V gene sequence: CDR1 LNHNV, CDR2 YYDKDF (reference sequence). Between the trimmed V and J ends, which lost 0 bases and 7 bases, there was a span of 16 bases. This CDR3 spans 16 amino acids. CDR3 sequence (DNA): TGTGCCACCAGCAGAGATATTAGCCTAGCCCCTAATGAGCAGTTCTTC. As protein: CATSRDISLAPNEQFF.